This T cell receptor (beta chain) derives from a study of blood T cells in healthy people across ages. Germline assignment: CDR1 SGHTA and CDR2 FQGNSA. V lost 5 bases to trimming and J lost 8 bases, with 13 bases between them. The length of the CDR3 is 13 residues. A word on this clonotype: One base away lies a much larger clone, so this may be a sequencing read error.

A second about 6 to 12 cycle PCR used barcoded and J-beta primers. In TCRdb, the 5' RACE reads were re-called with MiXCR into one record per CDR3 protein. The sample has about 1.5 million distinct CDR3 sequences; about 45% are singletons. Each sample yielded at least 5 micrograms of PBMC total RNA. The J gene is TRBJ2-1, the V gene TRBV7-2, with D possibly being TRBD1 (6 bases). Sequenced input: blood. The TCR comes from a woman aged 18 to 35 in good health. Here the CDR3 reads CASSPQGYDEQFF. CDR3 coding DNA: TGTGCCAGCAGCCCCCAGGGGTACGATGAGCAGTTCTTC.